Listed below are T cell receptor beta chains from one sample, sequenced in a study of blood T cell repertoires in COVID-19. Sequenced by immunoSEQ multiplex PCR; TCRdb stores in-frame clones only, minus some. The table has a few hundred thousand clones, roughly nine tenths seen once. What was sequenced was PBMCs or T cells enriched from blood (not recorded which). The receptors here all came from a middle-aged woman who had been exposed to COVID-19. CDR3s include the opening cysteine and the closing phenylalanine or tryptophan. The order of the fields is CDR3 protein, CDR3 length, V gene, clone size, J gene. Rows give clone size only sometimes, using once, few, many, or a class for an expanded clone.

CASRRQVGSNQPQHF	15	TRBV6-5	few	TRBJ1-5
CSVDDRGLTEAFF	13	TRBV29-1	few	TRBJ1-1
CASSRGTSGFYNEQFF	16	TRBV7-6	.	TRBJ2-1
CSASGAGVPETQYF	14	TRBV20-1	.	TRBJ2-5
CASSLAGGPSDEQFF	15	TRBV6-5	.	TRBJ2-1
CASSYPAGLGAFF	13	TRBV6-5	.	TRBJ1-1
CASSDPRQGYQETQYF	16	TRBV6-1	.	TRBJ2-5
CASRKPGGRSSGYTF	15	TRBV6-5	.	TRBJ1-2
CASSTPGAGNTEAFF	15	TRBV27	.	TRBJ1-1
CASSFLRAAYNEQFF	15	TRBV7-2	.	TRBJ2-1
CASSLSSGSYGYTF	14	TRBV25-1	.	TRBJ1-2
CASSEMRASGRGSSYEQYF	19	TRBV3-1/TRBV3-2	.	TRBJ2-7
CSVVGGENDLNTEAFF	16	TRBV29-1	.	TRBJ1-1
CASSIVGATGELFF	14	TRBV19	.	TRBJ2-2
CASSSGPAGLFF	12	TRBV19	.	TRBJ1-4
CVNPIGHNSNQPQHF	15	TRBV24-1	.	TRBJ1-5
CASSFGVTGGNTIYF	15	TRBV5-4	.	TRBJ1-3
CASSPYGPDQPQHF	14	TRBV27	.	TRBJ1-5
CASSFTGSKSTDTQYF	16	TRBV3-1/TRBV3-2	.	TRBJ2-3
CASSLQGAYEQYF	13	TRBV5-6	.	TRBJ2-7
CASSQAGGVTAFF	13	TRBV14	.	TRBJ1-1
CAVAGGSTDTQYF	13	TRBV19	.	TRBJ2-3
CASSSLRTGARETQYF	16	TRBV27	.	TRBJ2-5
CASRETGASSYEQYF	15	TRBV5-1	.	TRBJ2-7
CASSESGNTEAFF	13	TRBV2	.	TRBJ1-1
CAASSIGDRALYNEQFF	17	TRBV19	.	TRBJ2-1
CASRGTSGGTQYF	13	TRBV2	.	TRBJ2-3
CACLTPGGLAKNIQYF	16	TRBV30	.	TRBJ2-4
CASSVYGELRIDTQYF	16	TRBV9	.	TRBJ2-3